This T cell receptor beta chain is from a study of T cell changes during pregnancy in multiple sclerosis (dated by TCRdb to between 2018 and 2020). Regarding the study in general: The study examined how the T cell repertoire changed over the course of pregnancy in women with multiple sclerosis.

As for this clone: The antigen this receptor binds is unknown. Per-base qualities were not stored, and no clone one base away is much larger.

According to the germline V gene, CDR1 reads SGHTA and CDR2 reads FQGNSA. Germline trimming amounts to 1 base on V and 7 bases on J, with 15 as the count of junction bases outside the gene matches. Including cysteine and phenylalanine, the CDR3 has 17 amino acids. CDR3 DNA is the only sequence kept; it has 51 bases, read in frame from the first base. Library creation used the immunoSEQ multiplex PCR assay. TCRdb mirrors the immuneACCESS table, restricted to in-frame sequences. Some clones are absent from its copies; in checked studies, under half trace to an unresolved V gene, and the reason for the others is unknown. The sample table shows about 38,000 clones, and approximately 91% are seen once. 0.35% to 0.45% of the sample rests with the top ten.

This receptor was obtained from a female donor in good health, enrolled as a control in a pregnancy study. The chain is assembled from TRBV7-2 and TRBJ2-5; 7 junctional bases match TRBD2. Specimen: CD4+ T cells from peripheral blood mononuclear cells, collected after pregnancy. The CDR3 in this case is CASSLGADGGSLGTQYF. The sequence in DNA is TGTGCCAGCAGCTTAGGTGCGGATGGCGGGAGTTTAGGGACCCAGTACTTC.